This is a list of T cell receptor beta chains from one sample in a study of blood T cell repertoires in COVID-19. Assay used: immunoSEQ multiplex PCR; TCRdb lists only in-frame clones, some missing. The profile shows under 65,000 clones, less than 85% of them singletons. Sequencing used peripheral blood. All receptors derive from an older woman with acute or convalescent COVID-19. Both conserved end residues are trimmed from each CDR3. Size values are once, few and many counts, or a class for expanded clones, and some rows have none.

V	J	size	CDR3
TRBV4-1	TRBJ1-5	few	ASSQDGWRQPQH
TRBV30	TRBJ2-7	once	AWSRGGAESYEQY
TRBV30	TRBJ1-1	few	AWSGPPRGRTEAF
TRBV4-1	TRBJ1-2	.	ASSYRDSYGYT
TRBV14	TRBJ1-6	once	ASSRQTGGGSPLH
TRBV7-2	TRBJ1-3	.	ASRKGGAGNTIY
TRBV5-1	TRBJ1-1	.	ASSHQSTGRRMNTEAF
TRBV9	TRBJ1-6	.	ASSVRDNSPLH
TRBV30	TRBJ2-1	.	AWSFFPGLGNEQF
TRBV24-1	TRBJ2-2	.	ATGRDRTNTGELF
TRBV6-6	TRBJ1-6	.	ASSPGTGPSPLH
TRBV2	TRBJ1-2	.	ASSVRQSNYGYT
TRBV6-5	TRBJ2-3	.	ASSRAGARTDTQY
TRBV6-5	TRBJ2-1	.	ASSRLAGGNEQF
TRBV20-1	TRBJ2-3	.	SVMSGHTQY
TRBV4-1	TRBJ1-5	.	ASSQVPNNQPQH
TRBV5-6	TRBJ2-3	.	ASKLRDRNTDTQY
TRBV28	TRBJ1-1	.	ASSQGGQGTEAF
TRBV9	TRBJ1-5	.	ASSVGAGNQPQH
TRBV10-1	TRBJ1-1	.	ASSEGPVTEAF
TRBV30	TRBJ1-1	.	AWSGQVLAEAF
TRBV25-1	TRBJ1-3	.	ASSDTGASNTIY
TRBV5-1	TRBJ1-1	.	ASSLPAAEAF
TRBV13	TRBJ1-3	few	ASSRSLDIGNTIY
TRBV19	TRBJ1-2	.	ASYRVGGGYT
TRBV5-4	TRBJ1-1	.	ASSLTRNTEAF
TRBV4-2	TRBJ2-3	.	ASSQGGTLAGTQY
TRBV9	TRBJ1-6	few	ASSVGQGLSSYNSPLH
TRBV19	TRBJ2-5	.	ASSTGRQGFATQY
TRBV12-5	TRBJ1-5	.	ASGLGSGGGFQPQH
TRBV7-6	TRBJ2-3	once	ASSYSGGASTDTQY
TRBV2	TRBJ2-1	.	ASSDYGESSYNEQF
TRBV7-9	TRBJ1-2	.	ASREGSSFYGYT
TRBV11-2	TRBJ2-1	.	ASSPITGQGPNEQF
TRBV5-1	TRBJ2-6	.	ASRGTGANVLT
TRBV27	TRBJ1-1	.	ASSLGTLNTEAF
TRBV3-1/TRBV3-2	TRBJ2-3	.	ASSRGLLDTQY
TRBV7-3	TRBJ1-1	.	ASSLTLQNTEAF
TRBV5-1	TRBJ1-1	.	ASSPRQGLNTEAF
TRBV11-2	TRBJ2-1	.	ASSPGVGGSEQF
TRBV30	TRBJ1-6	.	AWSVGDNSPLH